This TCR beta chain was sequenced in a study of blood T cell repertoires in COVID-19. Overall study context: Sample material is recorded as cDNA or gDNA derived from T cells, B-cell-depleted T cells, or PBMCs.

V lost 4 bases, J lost 1 base, and 7 bases lay in between. Germline loops: CDR1 GTSNPN, CDR2 SVGIG (reference sequence). The CDR3 sequence is 12 residues long. In this sample, this clone turned up a few times. Methods used by the authors: Researchers report that nucleated cell counts were estimated from reference gene primer amplification. Measured with immunoSEQ multiplex PCR; TCRdb has only the in-frame clones, and not every one. The V and J calls and clone size were taken over from that table, and D and trimming were inferred from the DNA. The table shows some 260,000 clones, with approximately 86% occurring only once.

The rearrangement uses TRBV30 and TRBJ1-1, with D perhaps TRBD1 (6 bases). What was sequenced was peripheral blood. The sequence derives from a woman aged 18-35 years with acute or convalescent COVID-19. CDR3: CAWTGANTEAFF. The CDR3 DNA sequence: TGTGCCTGGACAGGGGCGAACACTGAAGCTTTCTTT.